Sequencing of this T cell receptor (beta chain) was carried out in a study of blood T cell repertoires in COVID-19. Study information: T cells, B-cell-depleted T cells, or PBMCs provided the cDNA or gDNA that served as material.

Per the original methods: Amplified reference gene primers provided the basis for estimating nucleated cell counts. The data were produced by immunoSEQ multiplex PCR, yet TCRdb's version contains in-frame clones alone and is incomplete. V and J calls plus clone size are reproduced from that table; the DNA served to infer D and trimming. The sample has fewer than 400,000 clones, roughly 89% seen once. The CDR3 loop spans 14 amino acids. Germline CDR1 is SNHLY and CDR2 is FYNNEI. The V and J ends lost 6 bases and 7 bases respectively, with 15 bases between them. Everyone who took part was roughly 18 to 89 years old, and they came from 24 US areas.

The clonotype was recovered from a woman under 40 who had recovered from COVID-19. The chain links TRBV2 to TRBJ1-4; tentatively, D is TRBD1 (6 bases). The sample comprised PBMCs or T cells enriched from blood (not recorded which). Here the CDR3 DNA reads TGTGCCAGCAGCCTGGACAGCGGTCGTGAAAAACTGTTTTTT. Encoded protein: CASSLDSGREKLFF.